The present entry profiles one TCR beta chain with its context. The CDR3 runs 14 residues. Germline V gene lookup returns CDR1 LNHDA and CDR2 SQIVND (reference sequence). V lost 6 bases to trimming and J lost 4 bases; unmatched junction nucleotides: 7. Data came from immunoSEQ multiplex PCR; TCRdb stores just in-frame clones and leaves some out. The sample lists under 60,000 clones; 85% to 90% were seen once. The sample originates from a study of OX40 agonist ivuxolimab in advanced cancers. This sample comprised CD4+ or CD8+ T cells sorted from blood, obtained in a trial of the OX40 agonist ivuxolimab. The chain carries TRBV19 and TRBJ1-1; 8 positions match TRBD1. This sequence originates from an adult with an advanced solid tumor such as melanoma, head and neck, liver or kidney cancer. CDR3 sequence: CASRLTGVGTEAFF. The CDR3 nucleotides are TGTGCCAGTAGGCTGACAGGGGTCGGCACTGAAGCTTTCTTT.